This note documents a single T cell receptor beta chain sequence. This sample was included in a study of blood T cell repertoires in COVID-19. For the study at large: The cDNA or gDNA used as material had been derived from T cells, B-cell-depleted T cells, or PBMCs.

Deletions cut 6 bases from V and 2 bases from J, with 19 bases between. CDR1 and CDR2 from the germline V gene are MDHEN and SYDVKM. This CDR3 has 16 amino acids. Per the authors' pipeline: Amplification of reference gene primers provided the estimated nucleated cell counts. Only in-frame clones appear in the TCRdb table, and some are missing; sequencing was by immunoSEQ multiplex PCR. That table furnishes V, J and clone size, whereas the DNA furnished D and trimming. The sample lists 200,000 or so clones, 70% to 90% seen once, with roughly 3.5% in the top ten. The material sequenced was peripheral blood. The sequence was obtained from a man in his 60s with acute or convalescent COVID-19. V is TRBV28 and J is TRBJ1-2; D is uncertain. This CDR3 is CASSLPAGAVNYGYTF. As DNA, the CDR3 is TGTGCCAGCAGCCTCCCCGCCGGAGCGGTAAACTATGGCTACACCTTC.